This T cell receptor (beta chain) was identified in a study of T cell responses to AZD1222 COVID-19 vaccine. Findings and limits, study-wide: Repertoire sampling happened only post peak T cell response. Baseline seropositivity occurred in only a handful of AZD1222 recipients.

This clone was seen only once. Its target is not known. The germline V gene encodes CDR1 MNHEY and CDR2 SVGAGI. With 8 bases clipped from V and 1 base from J, the junction kept 2 bases outside the gene matches. The CDR3 length is 13 residues. Method: immunoSEQ multiplex PCR; TCRdb's copy keeps in-frame clones and lacks some. This table holds about 29,000 clones, over 90% found once. This TCR came from an adult in good health. The chain links TRBV6-5 to TRBJ2-4; TRBD2 agrees at 7 bases. The sequences come from peripheral blood, collected on day 0 of AZD1222 vaccination. CDR3 coding DNA: TGTGCCAGCCGGCGGGAGGCCAAAAACATTCAGTACTTC. This gives the protein CASRREAKNIQYF.